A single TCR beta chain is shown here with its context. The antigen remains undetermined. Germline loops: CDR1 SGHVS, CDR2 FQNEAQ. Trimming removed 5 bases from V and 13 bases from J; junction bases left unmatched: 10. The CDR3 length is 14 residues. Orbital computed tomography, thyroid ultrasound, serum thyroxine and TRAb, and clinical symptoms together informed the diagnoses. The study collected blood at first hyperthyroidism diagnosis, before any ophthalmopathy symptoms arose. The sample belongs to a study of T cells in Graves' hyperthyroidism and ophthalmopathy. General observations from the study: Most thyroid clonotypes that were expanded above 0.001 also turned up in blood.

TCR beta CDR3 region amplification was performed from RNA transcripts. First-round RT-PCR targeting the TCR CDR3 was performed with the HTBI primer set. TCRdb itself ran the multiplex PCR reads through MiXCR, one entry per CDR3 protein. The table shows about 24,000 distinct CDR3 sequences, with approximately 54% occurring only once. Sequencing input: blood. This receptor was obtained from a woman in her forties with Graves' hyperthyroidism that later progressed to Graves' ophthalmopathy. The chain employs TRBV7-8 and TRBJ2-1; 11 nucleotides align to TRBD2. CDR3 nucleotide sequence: TGTGCCAGCAGCCCCTCACGGCTAGCGGGAGGCCAGTTCTTC. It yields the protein CASSPSRLAGGQFF. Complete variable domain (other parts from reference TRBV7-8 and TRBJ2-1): GAGVSQSPRYKVAKRGQDVALRCDPISGHVSLFWYQQALGQGPEFLTYFQNEAQLDKSGLPSDRFFAERPEGSVSTLKIQRTQQEDSAVYLCASSPSRLAGGQFFGPGTRLTVL.